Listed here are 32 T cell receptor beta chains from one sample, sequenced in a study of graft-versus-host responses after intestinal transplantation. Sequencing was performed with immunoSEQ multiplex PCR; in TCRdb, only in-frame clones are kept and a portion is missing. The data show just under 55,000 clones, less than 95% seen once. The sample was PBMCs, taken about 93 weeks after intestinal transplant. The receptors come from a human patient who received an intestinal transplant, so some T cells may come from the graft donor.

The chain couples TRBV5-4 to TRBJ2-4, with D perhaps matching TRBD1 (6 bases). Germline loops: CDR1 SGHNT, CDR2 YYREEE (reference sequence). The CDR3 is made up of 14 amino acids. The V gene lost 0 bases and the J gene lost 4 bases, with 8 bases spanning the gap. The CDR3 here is CASSLGGPKNIQYF. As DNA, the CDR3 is TGTGCCAGCAGCTTGGGGGGGCCGAAAAACATTCAGTACTTC.

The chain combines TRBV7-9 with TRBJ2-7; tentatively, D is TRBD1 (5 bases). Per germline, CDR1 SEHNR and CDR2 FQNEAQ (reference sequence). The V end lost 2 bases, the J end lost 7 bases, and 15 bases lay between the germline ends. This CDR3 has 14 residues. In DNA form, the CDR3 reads TGTGCCAGCAGCTTAAATTCAGGGCAAAGTGAGCAGTACTTC. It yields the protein CASSLNSGQSEQYF.

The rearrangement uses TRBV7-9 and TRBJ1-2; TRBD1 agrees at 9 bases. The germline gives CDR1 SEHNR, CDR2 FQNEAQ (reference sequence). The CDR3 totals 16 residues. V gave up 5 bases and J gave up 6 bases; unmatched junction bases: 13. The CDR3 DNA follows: TGTGCCAGCAGCAGCCGACAGGGGGGCGCGGTAGATGGCTACACCTTC. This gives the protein CASSSRQGGAVDGYTF.

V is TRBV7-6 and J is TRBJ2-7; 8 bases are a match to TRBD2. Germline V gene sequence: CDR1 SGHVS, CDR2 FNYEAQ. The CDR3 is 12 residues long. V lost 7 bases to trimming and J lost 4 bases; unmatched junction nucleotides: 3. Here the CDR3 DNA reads TGTGCCAGCACCGGGGGGGGGTACGAGCAGTACTTC. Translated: CASTGGGYEQYF.

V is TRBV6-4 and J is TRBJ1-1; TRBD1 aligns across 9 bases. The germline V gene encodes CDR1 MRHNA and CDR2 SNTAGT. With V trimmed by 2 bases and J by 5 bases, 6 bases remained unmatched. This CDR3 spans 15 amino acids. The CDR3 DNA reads TGTGCCAGCAGTGACACGACAGGGGGTCGTACTGAAGCTTTCTTT. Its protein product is CASSDTTGGRTEAFF.

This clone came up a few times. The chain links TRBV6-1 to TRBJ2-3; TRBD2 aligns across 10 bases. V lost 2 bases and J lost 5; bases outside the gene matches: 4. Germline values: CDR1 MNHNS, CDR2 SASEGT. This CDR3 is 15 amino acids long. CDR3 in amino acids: CASSEQRGGVDTQYF. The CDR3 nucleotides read TGTGCCAGCAGTGAACAGCGGGGGGGCGTAGATACGCAGTATTTT.

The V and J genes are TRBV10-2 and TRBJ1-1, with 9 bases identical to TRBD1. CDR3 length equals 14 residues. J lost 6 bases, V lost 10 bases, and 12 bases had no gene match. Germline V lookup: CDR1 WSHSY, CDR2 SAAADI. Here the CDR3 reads CATSQDRGKAEAFF. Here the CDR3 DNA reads TGCGCCACATCACAGGACAGGGGTAAGGCTGAAGCTTTCTTT.

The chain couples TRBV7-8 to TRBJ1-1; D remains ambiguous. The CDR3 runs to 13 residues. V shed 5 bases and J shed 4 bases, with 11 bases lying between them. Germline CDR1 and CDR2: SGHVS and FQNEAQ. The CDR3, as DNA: TGTGCCAGCAGCGACTCTCCGGGCACTGAAGCTTTCTTT. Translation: CASSDSPGTEAFF.

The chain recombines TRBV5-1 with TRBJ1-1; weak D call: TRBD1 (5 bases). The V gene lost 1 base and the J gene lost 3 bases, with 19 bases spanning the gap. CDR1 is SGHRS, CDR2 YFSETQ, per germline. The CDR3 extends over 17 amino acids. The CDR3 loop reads CASSLSPRGAGDTEAFF. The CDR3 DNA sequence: TGCGCCAGCAGCTTGAGCCCGCGTGGGGCGGGTGACACTGAAGCTTTCTTT.

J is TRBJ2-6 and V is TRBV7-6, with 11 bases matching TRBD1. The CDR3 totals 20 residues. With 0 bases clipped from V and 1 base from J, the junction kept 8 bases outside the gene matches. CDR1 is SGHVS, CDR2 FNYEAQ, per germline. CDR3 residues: CASSLASRTGGLSGANVLTF. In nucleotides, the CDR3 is TGTGCCAGCAGCTTAGCGAGTCGGACAGGGGGCCTTTCTGGGGCCAACGTCCTGACTTTC.

The DNA of the CDR3 is TGTGCCAGCAGCCAAACGGGCGGGGGCCCCTACAATGAGCAGTTCTTC. It yields the protein CASSQTGGGPYNEQFF. V and J are TRBV7-3 and TRBJ2-1, with a possible D match to TRBD2 (7 bases). Germline V CDR1 and CDR2: SGHTA, FQGTGA. This CDR3 contains 16 residues. V lost 5 bases and J lost 2, with 16 bases in between.

This CDR3 is CASSYYSMNTEAFF. In nucleotides, the CDR3 is TGTGCCAGCAGTTATTACAGCATGAACACTGAAGCTTTCTTT. The gene calls are TRBV6-5 and TRBJ1-1; D uncertain. V shed 3 bases and J shed 0 bases, with 8 bases lying between them. The germline gives CDR1 MNHEY, CDR2 SVGAGI. The CDR3 length is 14 residues.

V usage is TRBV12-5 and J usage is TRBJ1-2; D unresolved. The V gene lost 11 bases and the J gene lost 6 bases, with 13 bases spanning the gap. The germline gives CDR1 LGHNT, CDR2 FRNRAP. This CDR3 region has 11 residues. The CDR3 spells CACRAGDGYTF. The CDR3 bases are TGTGCTTGCCGGGCGGGTGATGGCTACACCTTC.

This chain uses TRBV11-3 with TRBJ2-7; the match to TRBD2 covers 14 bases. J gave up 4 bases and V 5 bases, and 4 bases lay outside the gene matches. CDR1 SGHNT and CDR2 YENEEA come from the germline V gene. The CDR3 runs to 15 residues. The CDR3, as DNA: TGTGCCAGCAGCGATAGACTAGCGGGGGGGTACGAGCAGTACTTC. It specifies CASSDRLAGGYEQYF.

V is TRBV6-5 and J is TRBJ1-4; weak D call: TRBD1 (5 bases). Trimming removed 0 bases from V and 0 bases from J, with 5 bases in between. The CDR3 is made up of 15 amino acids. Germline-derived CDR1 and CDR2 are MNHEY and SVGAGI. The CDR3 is CASSYSGATNEKLFF. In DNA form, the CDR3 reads TGTGCCAGCAGTTACTCGGGGGCAACTAATGAAAAACTGTTTTTT.

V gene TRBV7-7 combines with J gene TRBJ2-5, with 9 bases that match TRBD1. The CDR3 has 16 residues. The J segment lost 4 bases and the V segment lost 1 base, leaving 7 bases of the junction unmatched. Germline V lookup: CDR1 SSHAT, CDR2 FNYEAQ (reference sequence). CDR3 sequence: CASSLGGTGWRETQYF. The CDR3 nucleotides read TGTGCCAGCAGCTTAGGCGGGACAGGGTGGCGAGAGACCCAGTACTTC.

CDR3 nucleotides: TGTGCCAGCAGTCAGGACAGCTCCTACAATGAGCAGTTCTTC. Its protein product is CASSQDSSYNEQFF. The chain joins TRBV7-9 to TRBJ2-1; TRBD1 might be the D (6 bases). Germline V gene data show CDR1 as SEHNR and CDR2 as FQNEAQ (reference sequence). Trimming took 6 bases from V and 0 from J, leaving 9 bases between them. The CDR3 consists of 14 residues.

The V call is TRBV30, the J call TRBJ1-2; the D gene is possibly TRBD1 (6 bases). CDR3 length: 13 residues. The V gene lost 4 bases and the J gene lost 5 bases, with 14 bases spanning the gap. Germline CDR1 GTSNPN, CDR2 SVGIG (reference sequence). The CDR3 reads CAWIWGGLYGYTF. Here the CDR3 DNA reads TGTGCCTGGATATGGGGGGGCCTTTATGGCTACACCTTC.

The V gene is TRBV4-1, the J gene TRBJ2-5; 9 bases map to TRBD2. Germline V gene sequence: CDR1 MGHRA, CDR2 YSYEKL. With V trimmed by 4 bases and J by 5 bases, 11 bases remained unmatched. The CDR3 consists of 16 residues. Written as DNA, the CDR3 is TGCGCCAGCAGCCCCGAGGAGGCTAGCGGGGCGGAGACCCAGTACTTC. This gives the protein CASSPEEASGAETQYF.

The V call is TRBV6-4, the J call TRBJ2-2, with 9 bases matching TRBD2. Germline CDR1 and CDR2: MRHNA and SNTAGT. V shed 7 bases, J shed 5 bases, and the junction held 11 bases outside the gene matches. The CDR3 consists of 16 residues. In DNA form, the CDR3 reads TGTGCCAGCATGGCTAGCGGGGTAGTTCGGACCGGGGAGCTGTTTTTT. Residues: CASMASGVVRTGELFF.

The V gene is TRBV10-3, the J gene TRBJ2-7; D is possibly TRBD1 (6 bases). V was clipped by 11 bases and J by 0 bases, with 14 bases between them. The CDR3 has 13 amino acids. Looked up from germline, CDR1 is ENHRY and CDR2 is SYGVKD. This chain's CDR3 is CAVRDTSSYEQYF. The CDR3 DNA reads TGTGCCGTCCGGGACACTAGCTCCTACGAGCAGTACTTC.

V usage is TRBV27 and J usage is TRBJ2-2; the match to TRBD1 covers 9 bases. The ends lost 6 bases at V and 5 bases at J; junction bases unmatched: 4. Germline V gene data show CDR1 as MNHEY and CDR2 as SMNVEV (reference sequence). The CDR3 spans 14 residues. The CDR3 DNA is TGTGCCAGCAGCACAGGGGGCCCGACCGGGGAGCTGTTTTTT. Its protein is CASSTGGPTGELFF.

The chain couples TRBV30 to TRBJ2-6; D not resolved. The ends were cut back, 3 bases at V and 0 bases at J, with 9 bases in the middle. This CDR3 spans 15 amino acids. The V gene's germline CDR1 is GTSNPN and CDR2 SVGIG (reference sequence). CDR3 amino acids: CAWSMGSSGANVLTF. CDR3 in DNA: TGTGCCTGGAGCATGGGAAGCTCTGGGGCCAACGTCCTGACTTTC.

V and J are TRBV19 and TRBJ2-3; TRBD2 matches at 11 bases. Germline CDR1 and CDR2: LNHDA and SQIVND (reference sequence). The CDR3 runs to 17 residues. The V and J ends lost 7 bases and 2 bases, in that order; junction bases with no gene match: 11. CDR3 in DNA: TGTGCCAGTAAAGATGTGCTAGCGGGGGGCCCCACAGATACGCAGTATTTT. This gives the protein CASKDVLAGGPTDTQYF. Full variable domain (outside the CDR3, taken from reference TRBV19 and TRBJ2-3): DGGITQSPKYLFRKEGQNVTLSCEQNLNHDAMYWYRQDPGQGLRLIYYSQIVNDFQKGDIAEGYSVSREKKESFPLTVTSAQKNPTAFYLCASKDVLAGGPTDTQYFGPGTRLTVL.

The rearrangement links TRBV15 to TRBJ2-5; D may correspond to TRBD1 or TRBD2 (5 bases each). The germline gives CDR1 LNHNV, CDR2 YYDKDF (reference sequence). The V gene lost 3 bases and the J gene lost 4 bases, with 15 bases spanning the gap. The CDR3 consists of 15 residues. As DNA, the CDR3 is TGTGCCACCAGCAGGAGACAGAGGGCGGGAGAGACCCAGTACTTC. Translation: CATSRRQRAGETQYF.

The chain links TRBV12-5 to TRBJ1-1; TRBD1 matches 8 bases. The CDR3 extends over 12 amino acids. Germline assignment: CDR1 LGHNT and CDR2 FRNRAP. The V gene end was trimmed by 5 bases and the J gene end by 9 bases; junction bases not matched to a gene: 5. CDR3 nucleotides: TGTGCTAGTGGTCCTGACAGGGGTAAAGCTTTCTTT. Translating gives CASGPDRGKAFF.

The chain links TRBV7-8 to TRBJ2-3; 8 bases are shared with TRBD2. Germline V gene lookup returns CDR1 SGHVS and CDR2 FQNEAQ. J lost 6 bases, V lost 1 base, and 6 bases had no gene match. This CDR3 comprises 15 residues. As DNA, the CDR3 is TGTGCCAGCAGCTTAGTGACTAGCGTAGTCGATACGCAGTATTTT. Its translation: CASSLVTSVVDTQYF.

Written as DNA, the CDR3 is TGTGCCAGCGGTCACGGGGCCGTGAACACCGGGGAGCTGTTTTTT. Residues: CASGHGAVNTGELFF. The chain combines TRBV7-9 with TRBJ2-2; D may be TRBD1 or TRBD2 (5 bases each). The CDR3 runs 15 residues. Germline CDR1 and CDR2: SEHNR and FQNEAQ (reference sequence). The V and J ends lost 8 bases and 1 base respectively, with 14 bases between them.

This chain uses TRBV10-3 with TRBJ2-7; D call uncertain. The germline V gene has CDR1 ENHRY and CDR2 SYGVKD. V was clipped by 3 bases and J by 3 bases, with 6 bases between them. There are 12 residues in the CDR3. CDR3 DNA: TGTGCCATCAGTGATACTAACTACGAGCAGTACTTC. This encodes CAISDTNYEQYF.

CDR3 loop: CAITQDSGVDTQYF. CDR3 in DNA: TGTGCCATCACCCAGGACAGCGGGGTGGATACGCAGTATTTT. J is TRBJ2-3 and V is TRBV10-3, with D possibly TRBD2 on 7 matching bases. The CDR3 runs to 14 residues. Trimming stripped 7 bases from V and 6 bases from J, with 17 bases between. The germline V gene encodes CDR1 ENHRY and CDR2 SYGVKD.

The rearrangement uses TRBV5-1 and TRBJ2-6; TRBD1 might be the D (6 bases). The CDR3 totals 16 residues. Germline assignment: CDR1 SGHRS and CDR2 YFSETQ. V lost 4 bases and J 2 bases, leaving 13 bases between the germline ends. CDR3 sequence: CASSTPQGTGANVLTF. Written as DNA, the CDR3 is TGCGCCAGCAGCACACCACAGGGAACTGGGGCCAACGTCCTGACTTTC.

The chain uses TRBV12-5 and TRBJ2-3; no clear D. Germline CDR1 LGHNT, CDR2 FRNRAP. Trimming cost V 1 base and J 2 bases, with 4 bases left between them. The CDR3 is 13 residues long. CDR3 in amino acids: CASGLDNTDTQYF. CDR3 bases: TGTGCTAGTGGTTTGGACAACACAGATACGCAGTATTTT.